The present T cell receptor (beta chain) was sequenced within a study of regulatory T cells in long-lasting Graves disease. Construction of the TCR beta libraries employed iRepertoire HTBI primers in conjunction with Arm-PCR of CDR3 regions. MiXCR, run by TCRdb on the multiplex PCR reads, gives a single entry per CDR3 protein. The data show 450,000 to 600,000 distinct CDR3 sequences, with 15% to 20% seen just once and more than 9% held by the top ten. Study-wide results and limits: More public clonotypes were shared by persistent patients (fewer than 3,000) than by new patients (fewer than 1,000). Favored gene segments in persistent disease were TRBV28, TRBJ1-2 and TRBJ2-5. The TCR repertoire of persistent Graves' patients was less diverse than that of newly diagnosed ones.

The V gene's germline CDR1 is SGHTA and CDR2 FQGNSA. The CDR3 extends over 14 amino acids. Trimming cost V 5 bases and J 0 bases, with 10 bases left between them. At least ten counts were recorded for this clonotype. What it recognizes is unknown. The time point denotes: newly diagnosed GD, antithyroid drugs for less than 3 months. The TCR library was made from RNA that had been extracted from PBMCs in TRIzol. This sample also belongs to another study, concerning T cells in Graves' hyperthyroidism and ophthalmopathy. As that study records: Hyperthyroidism was newly diagnosed in patients aged 18 to 65 (duration under 2 months).

The receptor was isolated from a man aged 35-49 years with Graves disease. The material was peripheral blood mononuclear cells (PBMCs), obtained at new diagnosis, from a patient treated with antithyroid drugs. V gene TRBV7-2 combines with J gene TRBJ1-2; D might be TRBD1 (5 bases). In DNA form, the CDR3 reads TGTGCCAGCAGCAGGGACTTGACTAACTATGGCTACACCTTC. Protein sequence: CASSRDLTNYGYTF.